Listed below are T cell receptor beta chains from one sample, sequenced in a study of blood T cell repertoires in COVID-19. Measured with immunoSEQ multiplex PCR; TCRdb has only the in-frame clones, and not every one. The data show approximately 81,000 clones, approximately 91% seen once. Sequenced input: peripheral blood. The source of these receptors is a man in his 70s with active or convalescent COVID-19. The conserved cysteine and the conserved F or W are not part of the CDR3 here. The order of the fields is clone size, V gene, J gene, CDR3 length, CDR3 protein. The size entry is marked missing in some rows and otherwise reads once, few, many or a size class.

once	TRBV5-1	TRBJ1-6	14	ASSLAGEHSNSPLH
.	TRBV12-3/TRBV12-4	TRBJ1-1	10	ATTRVGTEAF
.	TRBV5-3	TRBJ2-7	11	ARSPFGGTEQY
.	TRBV10-3	TRBJ2-1	12	ATFAGSPYNEQF
.	TRBV3-1/TRBV3-2	TRBJ1-1	12	ASSPWTGNTEAF
.	TRBV6-2/TRBV6-3	TRBJ2-2	12	ASSYRGTTGELF
.	TRBV4-1	TRBJ1-4	17	ASSQDRAAGGLANEKLF
.	TRBV29-1	TRBJ2-7	9	SVRQPYEQY
once	TRBV9	TRBJ2-1	13	ASSGDAAFYNEQF
.	TRBV19	TRBJ1-2	12	ASTQQENNYGYT
.	TRBV7-9	TRBJ2-7	14	ASSYVVGTGGYEQY
few	TRBV5-6	TRBJ2-7	15	ASTLTPLAGVTYEQY
.	TRBV7-9	TRBJ2-7	10	ASSGKPGEQY
.	TRBV2	TRBJ1-1	11	ASMGGGNTEAF
.	TRBV7-2	TRBJ1-5	14	ASSLGGAPSNQPQH
.	TRBV6-5	TRBJ1-3	12	ASTPGGSGNTIY
.	TRBV4-3	TRBJ1-4	16	ASSQDIKGGRTNEKLF
.	TRBV6-1	TRBJ2-5	12	ASSDRGGTGPVY
.	TRBV25-1	TRBJ2-1	13	ASSGTPTGYGEQF
.	TRBV5-8	TRBJ1-5	13	ASSQSGTANQPQH
.	TRBV4-2	TRBJ2-1	12	ASSQDPSSNEQF
.	TRBV3-1/TRBV3-2	TRBJ1-1	12	ASSQMWGETEAF
.	TRBV7-2	TRBJ2-5	12	ASSPPGREETQY
.	TRBV6-2/TRBV6-3	TRBJ2-1	17	ASSYSSALDSQFYNEQF
.	TRBV9	TRBJ2-7	13	ASSGGGQQFYEQY
.	TRBV12-3/TRBV12-4	TRBJ1-2	11	ASTFGQSHGYT
once	TRBV5-1	TRBJ2-3	14	ASSLALRGGKNTQY
.	TRBV6-5	TRBJ1-1	12	ASSRGIGGTEAF
few	TRBV6-5	TRBJ2-7	12	ASSPPGTTLEQY
once	TRBV2	TRBJ2-2	13	ASNQDSANTGELF
.	TRBV27	TRBJ2-3	15	ASSYSPGRGPTDTQY
.	TRBV11-1	TRBJ2-4	12	ASSNRDTKNIQY
.	TRBV9	TRBJ1-2	11	ASSGLANYGYT
.	TRBV12-3/TRBV12-4	TRBJ1-5	11	ASRYRVAQPQH
.	TRBV19	TRBJ1-5	13	ASLGTGEGSQPQH
.	TRBV28	TRBJ1-2	11	ASSIPERHGYT
.	TRBV2	TRBJ1-4	13	ASSDRRTGNEKLF
.	TRBV19	TRBJ1-1	14	ASSNLKGQGSTEAF
.	TRBV27	TRBJ2-5	14	ASCCPRDSLRETQY
.	TRBV7-2	TRBJ1-1	10	ASSLGTGEAF
.	TRBV7-7	TRBJ2-5	12	ASSATSHQETQY
.	TRBV19	TRBJ1-2	13	ASRSPGQVAWGYT
.	TRBV19	TRBJ1-1	13	ASSMLDRGGTEAF
once	TRBV23-1	TRBJ2-1	13	ASSQSGDIRSGQF
.	TRBV30	TRBJ2-3	11	AWSRGLTDTQY
.	TRBV7-8	TRBJ2-1	11	ASSLFIANEQF
.	TRBV7-2	TRBJ2-1	15	ASSLARGTSSYNEQF
.	TRBV4-1	TRBJ1-3	13	ASSQADSNGNTIY
.	TRBV5-4	TRBJ1-6	14	ASSWAGQGAFSPLH
.	TRBV18	TRBJ1-6	14	ASSPASGGSGSPLH
.	TRBV27	TRBJ2-7	13	ASSLLGLAAYEQY
.	TRBV5-1	TRBJ2-3	14	ASSPGQTLRADTQY
.	TRBV11-3	TRBJ2-1	13	ASSSTSGGLDEQF
.	TRBV18	TRBJ2-5	14	ASSRGQGWIGETQY
.	TRBV19	TRBJ1-1	12	ASTLIGTATEAF
.	TRBV27	TRBJ1-2	11	ASSFDTGYGYT
.	TRBV9	TRBJ2-2	15	ASSAHNPGQGLGELF